The 15 T cell receptor beta chains given below trace back to one sample, sequenced in a study of blood T cell repertoires in COVID-19. Assay: immunoSEQ multiplex PCR; the TCRdb copy retains only in-frame clones and omits some. The sample has 20,000 to 25,000 clones, 80% seen once. Sequenced input: peripheral blood. The receptors originated from a man in his 60s with active COVID-19.

The gene calls are TRBV28 and TRBJ2-1, with D tentatively TRBD2 (6 bases). The CDR3 is made up of 14 amino acids. CDR1 MDHEN and CDR2 SYDVKM come from the germline V gene. Trimming took 5 bases from V and 3 from J, leaving 11 bases between them. CDR3 sequence reads: CASSPRDFYNEQFF. DNA for the CDR3: TGTGCCAGCAGTCCAAGGGACTTCTACAATGAGCAGTTCTTC. Using reference TRBV28 and TRBJ2-1 for the parts outside the CDR3, the full variable domain is DVKVTQSSRYLVKRTGEKVFLECVQDMDHENMFWYRQDPGLGLRLIYFSYDVKMKEKGDIPEGYSVSREKKERFSLILESASTNQTSMYLCASSPRDFYNEQFFGPGTRLTVL.

The chain employs TRBV10-1 and TRBJ1-2; D remains unclear. CDR1 WNHNN and CDR2 SYGVQD come from the germline V gene (reference sequence). Trimming took 2 bases from V and 7 from J, leaving 11 bases between them. The CDR3 loop spans 13 amino acids. CDR3 protein: CASSEEPGSGYTF. The CDR3 DNA reads TGCGCCAGCAGTGAGGAACCGGGGTCTGGCTACACCTTC.

The chain joins TRBV27 to TRBJ2-2; possible D gene TRBD1, 6 bases. The germline gives CDR1 MNHEY, CDR2 SMNVEV (reference sequence). Trimming cost V 6 bases and J 6 bases, with 14 bases left between them. The CDR3 runs 14 residues. CDR3 loop: CASSPRHRAGELFF. In nucleotides, the CDR3 is TGTGCCAGCAGCCCCCGCCACAGGGCCGGGGAGCTGTTTTTT.

Comments on this clone: This CDR3 is missing its conserved last phenylalanine or tryptophan, likely due to a read error. The DNA is left out, because the CDR3 cannot be placed on it with certainty; the CDR3 is given as TCRdb lists it. The chain employs TRBV7-8 and TRBJ1-6; the DNA was not compared with TRBD1, the D call given in the table. The CDR3 adds up to 12 amino acids, both ends counted. The germline V gene has CDR1 SGHVS and CDR2 FQNEAQ. The CDR3 loop reads CASSWAGTGVDL.

The V call is TRBV10-1, the J call TRBJ2-1; the match to TRBD2 covers 11 bases. Germline V gene lookup returns CDR1 WNHNN and CDR2 SYGVQD (reference sequence). This CDR3 has 15 residues. V dropped 10 bases and J dropped 5; count of bases not matched to a gene: 10. The CDR3 is CANQLAGVGNNEQFF. Here the CDR3 DNA reads TGCGCCAACCAACTAGCGGGAGTGGGGAACAATGAGCAGTTCTTC.

As to this clone: One base away lies a much larger clone, so this may be a sequencing read error. This chain links TRBV7-6 with TRBJ1-1; D is unclear. The germline V gene has CDR1 SGHVS and CDR2 FNYEAQ. This CDR3 comprises 15 residues. CDR3 residues: CASSWERVEVTKAFF. CDR3 sequence (DNA): TGTGCCAGCAGCTGGGAGAGGGTTGAGGTCACTAAAGCTTTCTTT.

The gene calls are TRBV5-4 and TRBJ2-3, with D maybe TRBD2 (6 bases). The length of the CDR3 is 15 residues. Germline V CDR1 and CDR2: SGHNT, YYREEE (reference sequence). Trimming took 4 bases from V and 2 from J, leaving 14 bases between them. CDR3 protein: CASSDPAGNTDTQYF. In DNA, the CDR3 is TGTGCCAGCAGCGACCCGGCGGGGAACACAGATACGCAGTATTTT.

This clone was detected only a few times. V usage is TRBV4-3 and J usage is TRBJ2-5; 10 positions match TRBD2. The germline CDR1 and CDR2 sequences are LGHNA and YSLEER. The CDR3 loop spans 18 amino acids. Trimming removed 0 bases from V and 1 base from J; junction bases left unmatched: 8. This CDR3 reads CASSQDLLAGVSQETQYF. CDR3 in DNA: TGCGCCAGCAGCCAAGATCTCCTAGCGGGAGTGTCCCAAGAGACCCAGTACTTC.

Only a few counts were recorded for this clone. V is TRBV19 and J is TRBJ2-1; 9 bases align to TRBD2. The length of the CDR3 is 15 residues. Trimming took 7 bases from V and 5 from J; bases not matched to a gene: 9. Germline V gene lookup returns CDR1 LNHDA and CDR2 SQIVND (reference sequence). CDR3 residues: CASIGPSGVNNEQFF. In DNA, the CDR3 is TGTGCCAGTATAGGCCCTAGCGGGGTTAACAATGAGCAGTTCTTC.

V is TRBV5-1 and J is TRBJ1-2, with TRBD1 matching over 9 bases. V was pared by 4 bases and J by 4 bases, with 11 bases of the junction left unmatched. Per the germline V gene, CDR1 is SGHRS and CDR2 is YFSETQ. The CDR3 is made up of 16 amino acids. This chain's CDR3 is CASSAIPGQGGYGYTF. CDR3 nucleotide sequence: TGCGCCAGCAGCGCCATCCCGGGACAGGGAGGCTATGGCTACACCTTC.

This clone was seen once. The chain links TRBV10-3 to TRBJ2-1; TRBD2 aligns across 8 bases. In germline, CDR1 is ENHRY, CDR2 SYGVKD. The V gene end was trimmed by 4 bases and the J gene end by 5 bases; junction bases not matched to a gene: 7. CDR3 length equals 15 residues. The CDR3 spells CAISVGSGENNEQFF. The DNA for the CDR3 is TGTGCCATCAGTGTCGGTAGCGGGGAAAACAATGAGCAGTTCTTC.

This clone was picked up a small number of times. This chain connects TRBV2 to TRBJ2-7, with 9 nucleotides matching TRBD2. Germline-derived CDR1 and CDR2 are SNHLY and FYNNEI. After removal of 3 bases from V and 2 bases from J, the junction contained 5 bases not matched to a gene. The CDR3 consists of 15 residues. The CDR3 protein is CASSEEVAGAYEQYF. For the CDR3, the DNA is TGTGCCAGCAGTGAGGAGGTAGCGGGGGCCTACGAGCAGTACTTC.

This rearrangement joins TRBV5-4 to TRBJ2-3; a weak D match, TRBD1 (5 bases). The CDR3 consists of 14 residues. The germline V gene has CDR1 SGHNT and CDR2 YYREEE (reference sequence). V was trimmed by 5 bases and J by 2 bases, leaving 12 bases between them. CDR3 sequence reads: CASSSGQNTDTQYF. CDR3 bases: TGTGCCAGCAGTTCCGGACAAAACACAGATACGCAGTATTTT.

The V call is TRBV11-2, the J call TRBJ2-3, with 10 bases lining up with TRBD2. Germline V gives CDR1 SGHAT, CDR2 FQNNGV. V dropped 5 bases and J dropped 6; count of bases not matched to a gene: 5. This CDR3 comprises 14 residues. In DNA form, the CDR3 reads TGTGCCAGCAGCCTGGGACTAGCGCCGGATACGCAGTATTTT. This encodes CASSLGLAPDTQYF.

The gene calls are TRBV30 and TRBJ2-7; TRBD1 aligns across 11 bases. This CDR3 has 13 amino acids. V shed 1 base, J shed 9 bases, and the junction held 5 bases outside the gene matches. The germline CDR1 and CDR2 sequences are GTSNPN and SVGIG (reference sequence). CDR3 DNA sequence: TGTGCCTGGAGTGGGACAGGGGGCCGGGGGCAGTACTTC. This encodes CAWSGTGGRGQYF.